This T cell receptor beta chain was captured in a study of T cell repertoires in cytomegalovirus infection. Study overall: Public signatures in TCR beta pointed to CMV infection and matching HLA type.

From the reads, TCRdb called clonotypes with MiXCR, one entry per CDR3 protein. The sample shows over 50,000 distinct CDR3 sequences, 20% to 25% of them seen only once. To note about this clonotype: Antigen unknown.

CDR1 MNHEY and CDR2 SVGAGI come from the germline V gene. The CDR3 sequence is 14 residues long. Trimming removed 7 bases from V and 11 bases from J; junction bases left unmatched: 15. This TCR came from a human donor in good health (CMV status not recorded). Some clones in this sample may be carry-over from other donors' samples. The chain uses TRBV6-5 and TRBJ1-1; 8 positions agree with TRBD1. Specimen: CD8+ T cells from cultured PBMCs, collected from culture after CMV antigen stimulation. The DNA of the CDR3 is TGTGCCAGCAATTCGCAGGGGGCGAAATCCGGTGCTTTCTTT. This codes for CASNSQGAKSGAFF.